This passage covers 3 T cell receptor beta chains from one sample sequenced in a study of CD8 T cells in Susac syndrome (dated by TCRdb to about 2019). The library was prepared using the immunoSEQ multiplex PCR assay. RNA was extracted using the RNeasy kit, and roughly 0.45 to 1 microgram was reverse transcribed with random hexamers. TCRdb reprocessed the public reads (quality trimming at Q25 with fastp, clone calling with MiXCR) and kept in-frame beta chains. Each entry is one CDR3 protein sequence, shown with its most common DNA and genes. This sample gives 100,000 to 150,000 distinct CDR3 sequences in total; 90% to 95% of them show up just once. The ten largest clones take up approximately 0.3% of the sample. Sequenced input: CD8+ T cells from PBMCs. The receptors here all came from a human donor with multiple sclerosis.

The rearrangement links TRBV3-1 to TRBJ2-5; 8 bases match TRBD2. J gave up 4 bases and V 0 bases, and 1 base lay outside the gene matches. This CDR3 has 14 amino acids. Germline V gene lookup returns CDR1 LGHDT and CDR2 YNNKEL (reference sequence). In DNA, the CDR3 is TGTGCCAGCAGCCAAGAAGCGGGGGCAGAGACCCAGTACTTC. Its translation is CASSQEAGAETQYF.

The rearrangement uses TRBV9 and TRBJ1-5, with D unresolved. Between the trimmed V and J ends, which lost 0 bases and 4 bases, there was a span of 8 bases. The CDR3 runs to 14 residues. Germline V gene lookup returns CDR1 SGDLS and CDR2 YYNGEE. This CDR3 is CASSVGFSNQPQHF. CDR3 sequence (DNA): TGTGCCAGCAGCGTAGGATTTTCTAATCAGCCCCAGCATTTT.

The rearrangement uses TRBV7-9 and TRBJ2-5; D is uncertain. The ends were cut back, 1 base at V and 5 bases at J, with 14 bases in the middle. The CDR3 sequence is 15 residues long. CDR1 SEHNR and CDR2 FQNEAQ come from the germline V gene (reference sequence). The CDR3 loop is CASSLVVEFMETQYF. The CDR3 DNA sequence: TGTGCCAGCAGCTTAGTGGTCGAGTTCATGGAGACCCAGTACTTC.